The T cell receptor (beta chain) under discussion was sequenced for a study of blood T cell repertoires in COVID-19. At the level of the study: Acute and convalescent COVID-19 specimens originated in the United States, Italy and Spain.

Produced via immunoSEQ multiplex PCR; TCRdb's table is partial and in-frame only. The data show under 110,000 clones, with about 80% seen just once and more than 13% held by the top ten. This clone was observed once. V shed 4 bases and J 3 bases; nucleotides not matched to a gene: 15. The CDR3 extends over 19 amino acids. Germline CDR1 is SGHVS and CDR2 is FQNEAQ. This TCR was recovered from a woman aged 60 to 75 with acute or convalescent COVID-19. The sequenced sample consisted of peripheral blood. This chain connects TRBV7-8 to TRBJ2-2; 9 nucleotides agree with TRBD2. CDR3 residues: CASSSSAAMTSGYTGELFF. The CDR3 bases are TGTGCCAGCAGCTCCTCAGCAGCTATGACTAGCGGATACACCGGGGAGCTGTTTTTT.